This T cell receptor (beta chain) was identified during a study of blood T cell repertoires in COVID-19. Measured with immunoSEQ multiplex PCR; TCRdb has only the in-frame clones, and not every one. The sample shows 50,000 to 75,000 clones, around 82% of them seen only once. The V end was cut by 6 bases, the J end by 3 bases, with 11 bases between. This CDR3 is built from 13 residues. The sequenced sample was peripheral blood. The receptor's source is an elderly man with active or convalescent COVID-19. V gene TRBV12-3 or TRBV12-4 combines with J gene TRBJ1-2, with a possible D match to TRBD1 (5 bases). The CDR3, as DNA: TGTGCCAGCAGCAGGGTAAGGGACTATGGCTACACCTTC. This sequence encodes CASSRVRDYGYTF.